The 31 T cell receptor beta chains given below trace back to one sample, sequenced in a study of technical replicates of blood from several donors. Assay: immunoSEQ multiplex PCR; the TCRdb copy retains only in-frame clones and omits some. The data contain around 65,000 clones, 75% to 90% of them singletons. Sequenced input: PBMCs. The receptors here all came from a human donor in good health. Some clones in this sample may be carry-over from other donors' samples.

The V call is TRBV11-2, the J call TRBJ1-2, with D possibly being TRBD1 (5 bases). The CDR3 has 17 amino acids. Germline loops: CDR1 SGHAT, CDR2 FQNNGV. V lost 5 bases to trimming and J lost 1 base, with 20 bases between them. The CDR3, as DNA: TGTGCCAGCAGCCTTACACAGGCGGGAGACCATAACTATGGCTACACCTTC. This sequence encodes CASSLTQAGDHNYGYTF.

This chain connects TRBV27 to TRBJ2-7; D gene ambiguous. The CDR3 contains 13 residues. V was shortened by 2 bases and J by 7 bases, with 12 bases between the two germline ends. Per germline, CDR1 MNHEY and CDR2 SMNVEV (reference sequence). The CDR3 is CASSLRGNPEQYF. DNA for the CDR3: TGTGCCAGCAGTTTACGCGGAAACCCTGAGCAGTACTTC.

In nucleotides, the CDR3 is TGCGCCAGCAGCCAAGATCGAGCGAATGAGCAGTTCTTC. This encodes CASSQDRANEQFF. The chain combines TRBV4-3 with TRBJ2-1; D unclear. The CDR3 is made up of 13 amino acids. Germline-derived CDR1 and CDR2 are LGHNA and YSLEER. With 0 bases removed from V and 7 bases from J, the gap between germline ends came to 7 bases.

CDR3 in amino acids: CASSPQTSGGSYEQYF. DNA for the CDR3: TGTGCCAGCTCACCACAGACTAGCGGGGGCTCCTACGAGCAGTACTTC. The chain recombines TRBV18 with TRBJ2-7; 12 bases agree with TRBD2. Germline V gene lookup returns CDR1 KGHSH and CDR2 LQKENI. Germline trimming cut 1 base from V and 0 bases from J; bases unmatched to any gene: 1. This CDR3 is built from 16 residues.

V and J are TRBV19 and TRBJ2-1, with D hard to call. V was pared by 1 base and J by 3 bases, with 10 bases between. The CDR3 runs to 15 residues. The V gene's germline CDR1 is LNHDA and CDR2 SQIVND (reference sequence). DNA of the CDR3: TGTGCCAGTAGTATAGGAGACTGGAGCTACAATGAGCAGTTCTTC. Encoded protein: CASSIGDWSYNEQFF.

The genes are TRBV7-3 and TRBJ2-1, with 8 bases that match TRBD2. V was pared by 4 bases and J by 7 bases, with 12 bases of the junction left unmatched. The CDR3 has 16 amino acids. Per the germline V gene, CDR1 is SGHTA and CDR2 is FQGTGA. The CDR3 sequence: CASSSYLGGAGNEQFF. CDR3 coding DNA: TGTGCCAGCAGCTCGTACCTCGGGGGGGCGGGAAATGAGCAGTTCTTC.

The CDR3 DNA follows: TGTGCCAGCACCGAGACTAGCGGGGGGATAAATACGCAGTATTTT. Translated: CASTETSGGINTQYF. V gene TRBV28 combines with J gene TRBJ2-3, with TRBD2 matching 13 bases. CDR1 MDHEN and CDR2 SYDVKM come from the germline V gene. The CDR3 runs 15 residues. J gave up 7 bases and V 7 bases, and 8 bases lay outside the gene matches. Complete variable domain (other parts from reference TRBV28 and TRBJ2-3): DVKVTQSSRYLVKRTGEKVFLECVQDMDHENMFWYRQDPGLGLRLIYFSYDVKMKEKGDIPEGYSVSREKKERFSLILESASTNQTSMYLCASTETSGGINTQYFGPGTRLTVL.

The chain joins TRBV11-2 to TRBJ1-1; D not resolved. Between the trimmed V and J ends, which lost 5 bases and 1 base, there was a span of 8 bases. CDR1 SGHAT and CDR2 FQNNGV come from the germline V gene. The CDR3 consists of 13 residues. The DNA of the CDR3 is TGTGCCAGCAGCGCAGACTGGAACACTGAAGCTTTCTTT. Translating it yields CASSADWNTEAFF.

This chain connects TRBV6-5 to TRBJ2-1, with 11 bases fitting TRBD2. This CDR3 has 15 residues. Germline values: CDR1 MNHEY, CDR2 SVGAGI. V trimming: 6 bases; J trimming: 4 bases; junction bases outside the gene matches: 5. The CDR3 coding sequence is TGTGCCAGCAGACCCGGGACTAGCGGTTACAATGAGCAGTTCTTC. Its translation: CASRPGTSGYNEQFF.

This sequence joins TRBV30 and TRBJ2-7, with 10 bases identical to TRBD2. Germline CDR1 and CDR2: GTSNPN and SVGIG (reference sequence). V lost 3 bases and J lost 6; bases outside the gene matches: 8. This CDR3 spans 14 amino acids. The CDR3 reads CAWRDVLAGTEQYF. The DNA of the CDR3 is TGTGCCTGGAGAGATGTACTAGCGGGAACCGAGCAGTACTTC.

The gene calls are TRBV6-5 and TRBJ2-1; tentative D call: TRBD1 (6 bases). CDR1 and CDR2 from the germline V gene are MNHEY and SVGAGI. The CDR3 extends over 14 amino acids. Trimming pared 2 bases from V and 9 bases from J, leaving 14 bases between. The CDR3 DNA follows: TGTGCCAGCAGTTACGGTGGGAGAGGGGGTGAGCAGTTCTTC. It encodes CASSYGGRGGEQFF.

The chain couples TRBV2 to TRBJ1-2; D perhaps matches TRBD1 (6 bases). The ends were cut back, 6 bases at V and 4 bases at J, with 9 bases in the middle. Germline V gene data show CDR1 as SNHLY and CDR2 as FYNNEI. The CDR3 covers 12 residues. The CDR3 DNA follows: TGTGCCAGCAGACAGGGATTCTATGGCTACACCTTC. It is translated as CASRQGFYGYTF.

CDR3 residues: CASSPGPGQGNTGELFF. For the CDR3, the DNA is TGTGCCAGCAGCCCGGGTCCGGGACAGGGGAACACCGGGGAGCTGTTTTTT. The V call is TRBV5-6, the J call TRBJ2-2, with TRBD1 identical over 9 bases. V trimming: 4 bases; J trimming: 1 base; junction bases outside the gene matches: 8. The CDR3 has 17 residues. Per the germline V gene, CDR1 is SGHDT and CDR2 is YYEEEE.

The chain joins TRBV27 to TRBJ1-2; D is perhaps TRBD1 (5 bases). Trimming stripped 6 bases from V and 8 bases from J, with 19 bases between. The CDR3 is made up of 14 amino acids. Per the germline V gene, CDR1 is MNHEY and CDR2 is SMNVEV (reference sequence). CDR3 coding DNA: TGTGCCAGCAGCCCCCAAGGGGTTTCTGGGGGCTACACCTTC. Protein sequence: CASSPQGVSGGYTF.

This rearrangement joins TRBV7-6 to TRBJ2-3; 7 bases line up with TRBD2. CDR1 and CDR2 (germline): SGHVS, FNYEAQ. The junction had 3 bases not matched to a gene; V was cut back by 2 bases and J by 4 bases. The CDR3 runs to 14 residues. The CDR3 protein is CASSLYGGADTQYF. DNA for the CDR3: TGTGCCAGCAGCTTATATGGGGGGGCAGATACGCAGTATTTT.

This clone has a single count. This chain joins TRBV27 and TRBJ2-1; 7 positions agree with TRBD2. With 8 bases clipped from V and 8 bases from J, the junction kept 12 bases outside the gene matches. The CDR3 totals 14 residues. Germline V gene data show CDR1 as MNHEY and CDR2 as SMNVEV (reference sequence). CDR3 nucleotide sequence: TGTGCCAGCGGGAAAGGTGGAGGGAGGGATGAGCAGTTCTTC. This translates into CASGKGGGRDEQFF.

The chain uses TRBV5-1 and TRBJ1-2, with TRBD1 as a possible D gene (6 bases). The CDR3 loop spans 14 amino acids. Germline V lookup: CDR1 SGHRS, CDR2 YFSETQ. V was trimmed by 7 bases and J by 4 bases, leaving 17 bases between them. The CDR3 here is CASARTAATYGYTF. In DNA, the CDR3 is TGCGCCAGCGCCCGGACAGCGGCAACCTATGGCTACACCTTC.

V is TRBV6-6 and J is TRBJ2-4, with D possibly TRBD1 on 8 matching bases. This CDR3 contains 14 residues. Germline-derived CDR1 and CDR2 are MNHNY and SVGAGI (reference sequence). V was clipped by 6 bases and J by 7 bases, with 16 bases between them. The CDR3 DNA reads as TGTGCCAGCAGCCTCACAGGGGGGGTTAACATTCAGTACTTC. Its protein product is CASSLTGGVNIQYF.

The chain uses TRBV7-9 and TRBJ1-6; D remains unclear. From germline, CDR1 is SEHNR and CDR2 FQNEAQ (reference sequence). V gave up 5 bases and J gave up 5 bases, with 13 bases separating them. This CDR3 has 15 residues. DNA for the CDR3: TGTGCCAGCAGCCCCGGCGGACTAAATAATTCACCCCTCCACTTT. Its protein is CASSPGGLNNSPLHF.

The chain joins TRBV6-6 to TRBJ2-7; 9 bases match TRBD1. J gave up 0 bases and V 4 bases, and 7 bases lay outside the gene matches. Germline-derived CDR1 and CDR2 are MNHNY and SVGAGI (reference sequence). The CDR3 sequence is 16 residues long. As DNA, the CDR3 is TGTGCCAGCAGTTTCGAGAAGACAGGGGGCTCCTACGAGCAGTACTTC. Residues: CASSFEKTGGSYEQYF.

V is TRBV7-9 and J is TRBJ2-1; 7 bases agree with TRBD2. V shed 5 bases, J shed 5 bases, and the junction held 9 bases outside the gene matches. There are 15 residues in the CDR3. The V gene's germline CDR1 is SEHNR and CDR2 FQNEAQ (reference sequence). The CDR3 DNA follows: TGTGCCAGCAGCCCTTTGGGCGGGAGAAACAATGAGCAGTTCTTC. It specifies CASSPLGGRNNEQFF.

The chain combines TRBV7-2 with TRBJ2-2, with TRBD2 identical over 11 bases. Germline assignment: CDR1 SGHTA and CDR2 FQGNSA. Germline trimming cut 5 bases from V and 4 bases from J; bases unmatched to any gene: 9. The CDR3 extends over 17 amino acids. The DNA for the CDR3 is TGTGCCAGCAGCAAACTTAGCGGGGGGGCTAGCACCGGGGAGCTGTTTTTT. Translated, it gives CASSKLSGGASTGELFF.

In nucleotides, the CDR3 is TGCGCCAGCAGCTCGGGGGAGGGGAGACCAGACTATGGCTACACCTTC. Encoded protein: CASSSGEGRPDYGYTF. This chain links TRBV5-1 with TRBJ1-2; D is possibly TRBD1 (5 bases). CDR3 length equals 16 residues. V dropped 3 bases and J dropped 3 bases, with 18 bases sitting between them. CDR1 is SGHRS, CDR2 YFSETQ, per germline.

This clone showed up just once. The CDR3 nucleotides read TGTGCCTGGAGTCCCCAGGGGGCACTAGCCAAAAACATTCAGTACTTC. Its protein product is CAWSPQGALAKNIQYF. The V gene is TRBV30, the J gene TRBJ2-4, with 8 bases that match TRBD1. CDR3 length: 16 residues. After removal of 2 bases from V and 0 bases from J, the junction contained 6 bases not matched to a gene. Germline CDR1 GTSNPN, CDR2 SVGIG (reference sequence). The whole variable domain, remainder taken from reference TRBV30 and TRBJ2-4, is SQTIHQWPATLVQPVGSPLSLECTVEGTSNPNLYWYRQAAGRGLQLLFYSVGIGQISSEVPQNLSASRPQDRQFILSSKKLLLSDSGFYLCAWSPQGALAKNIQYFGAGTRLSVL.

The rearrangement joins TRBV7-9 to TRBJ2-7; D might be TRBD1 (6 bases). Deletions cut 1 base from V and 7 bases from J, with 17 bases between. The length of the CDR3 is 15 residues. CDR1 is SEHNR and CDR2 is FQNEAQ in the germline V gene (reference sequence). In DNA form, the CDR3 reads TGTGCCAGCAGCTTAGAAGGCGCGTCCCAGGGGGAGCAGTACTTC. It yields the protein CASSLEGASQGEQYF.

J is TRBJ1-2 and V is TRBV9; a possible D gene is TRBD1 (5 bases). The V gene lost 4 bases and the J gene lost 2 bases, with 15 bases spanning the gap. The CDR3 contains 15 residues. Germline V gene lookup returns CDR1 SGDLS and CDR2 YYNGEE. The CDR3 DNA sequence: TGTGCCAGCAGCTACCCTGGAGGGGCGAACTATGGCTACACCTTC. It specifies CASSYPGGANYGYTF.

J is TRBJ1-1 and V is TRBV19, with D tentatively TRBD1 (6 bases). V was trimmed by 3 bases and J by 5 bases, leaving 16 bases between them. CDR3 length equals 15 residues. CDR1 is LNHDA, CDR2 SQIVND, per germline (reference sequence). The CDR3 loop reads CASSIGRGARTEAFF. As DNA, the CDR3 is TGTGCCAGTAGTATTGGTCGGGGGGCCAGGACTGAAGCTTTCTTT.

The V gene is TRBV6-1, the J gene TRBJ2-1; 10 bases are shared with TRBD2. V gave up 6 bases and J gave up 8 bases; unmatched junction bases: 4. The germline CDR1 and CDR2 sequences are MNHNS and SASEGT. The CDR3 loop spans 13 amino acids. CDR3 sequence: CASRAGLAYEQFF. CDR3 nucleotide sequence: TGTGCCAGCAGGGCGGGACTAGCGTATGAGCAGTTCTTC.

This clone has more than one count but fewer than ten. CDR3 sequence: CASSQEGRAIYF. As DNA, the CDR3 is TGTGCCAGCAGCCAAGAGGGCCGGGCCATATATTTT. The rearrangement uses TRBV9 and TRBJ1-3; D unclear. V lost 4 bases and J lost 11, with 13 bases in between. This CDR3 contains 12 residues. Germline CDR1 reads SGDLS; CDR2 reads YYNGEE. Full variable domain (rest looked up from reference TRBV9 and TRBJ1-3): DSGVTQTPKHLITATGQRVTLRCSPRSGDLSVYWYQQSLDQGLQFLIQYYNGEERAKGNILERFSAQQFPDLHSELNLSSLELGDSALYFCASSQEGRAIYFGEGSWLTVV.

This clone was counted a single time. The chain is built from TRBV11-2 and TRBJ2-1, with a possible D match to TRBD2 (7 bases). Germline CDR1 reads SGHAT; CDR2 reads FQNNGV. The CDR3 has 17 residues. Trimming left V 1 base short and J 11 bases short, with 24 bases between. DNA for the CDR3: TGTGCCAGCAGCTTAGGAAAGGGCCGACGGGGGGCTCCGAAGCAGTTCTTC. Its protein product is CASSLGKGRRGAPKQFF.

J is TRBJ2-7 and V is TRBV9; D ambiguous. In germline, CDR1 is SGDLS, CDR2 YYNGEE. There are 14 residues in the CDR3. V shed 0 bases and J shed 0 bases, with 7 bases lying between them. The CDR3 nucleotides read TGTGCCAGCAGCGTAGGTCCTCTCTCCTACGAGCAGTACTTC. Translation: CASSVGPLSYEQYF.